This is a list of T cell receptor beta chains from one sample in a study of shared clonotypes between healthy human individuals. Profiling relied on immunoSEQ multiplex PCR, and the TCRdb table lists in-frame clones only, not all of them. The sample includes roughly 1,100,000 clones, approximately 68% of them seen just once. The specimen was memory CD4+ T cells sorted from blood. These receptors were collected from a man younger than 35 in good health. Each CDR3 is given with its conserved first and last residue. D genes are given only for firm matches. Rows give clone size only sometimes, using once, few, many, or a class for an expanded clone.

CDR3nt: TGTGCCAGCAGTCCAAGCTTGGGGTGGAGGGCCAACGTCCTGACTTTC
CDR3aa: CASSPSLGWRANVLTF
abundance: NA
d_gene: NA
v_gene: TRBV14
j_gene: TRBJ2-6

CDR3nt: TGTGCCAGCAGTTACGAGGGACTAGCATGGGAGACCCAGTACTTC
CDR3aa: CASSYEGLAWETQYF
abundance: NA
d_gene: TRBD2
v_gene: TRBV6-6
j_gene: TRBJ2-5

CDR3nt: TGTGCCAGCAGCCGCTCTCGGGGGCCCTACGAGCAGTACTTC
CDR3aa: CASSRSRGPYEQYF
abundance: NA
d_gene: NA
v_gene: TRBV7-2
j_gene: TRBJ2-7

CDR3nt: TGTGCCTGGAGTTACAACAGGGGTGGACAAGAGACCCAGTACTTC
CDR3aa: CAWSYNRGGQETQYF
abundance: NA
d_gene: TRBD1
v_gene: TRBV30
j_gene: TRBJ2-5

CDR3nt: TGTGCCAGCAGTGAACTTCGGGACTATTACAATGAGCAGTTCTTC
CDR3aa: CASSELRDYYNEQFF
abundance: NA
d_gene: TRBD2
v_gene: TRBV6-1
j_gene: TRBJ2-1

CDR3nt: TGTGCCAGCAGCTTAAATATCCTGTCCTACGAGCAGTACTTC
CDR3aa: CASSLNILSYEQYF
abundance: NA
d_gene: NA
v_gene: TRBV11-2
j_gene: TRBJ2-7

CDR3nt: TGTGCCAGCAGTTACTCTAGCGGGAGTTCCTACAATGAGCAGTTCTTC
CDR3aa: CASSYSSGSSYNEQFF
abundance: NA
d_gene: TRBD2
v_gene: TRBV6-6
j_gene: TRBJ2-1

CDR3nt: TGTGCCAGCTGCCCGGGACAGGGGAAGAATGAAAAACTGTTTTTT
CDR3aa: CASCPGQGKNEKLFF
abundance: NA
d_gene: TRBD1
v_gene: TRBV18
j_gene: TRBJ1-4

CDR3nt: TGTGCCAGCAGCAGACTAGGGGGCTACACCTTC
CDR3aa: CASSRLGGYTF
abundance: NA
d_gene: NA
v_gene: TRBV9
j_gene: TRBJ1-2

CDR3nt: TGTGCCAGCAGAGGACAGGGAAGTGAGTCACCCCTCCACTTT
CDR3aa: CASRGQGSESPLHF
abundance: once
d_gene: TRBD1
v_gene: TRBV6-4
j_gene: TRBJ1-6

CDR3nt: TGTGCCAGCTATGGACTAGCGGGAGCGAGGGAGCAGTACTTC
CDR3aa: CASYGLAGAREQYF
abundance: NA
d_gene: TRBD2
v_gene: TRBV2
j_gene: TRBJ2-7

CDR3nt: TGTGCCAGCAGCGTAGCGGTAGTATTAGATAATGAGCAGTTCTTC
CDR3aa: CASSVAVVLDNEQFF
abundance: NA
d_gene: NA
v_gene: TRBV9
j_gene: TRBJ2-1

CDR3nt: TGTGCCAGAAGCTTGGGTTGTAAGAAGGGAGCGGGAATCCAAGAGACCCAGTACTTC
CDR3aa: CARSLGCKKGAGIQETQYF
abundance: NA
d_gene: TRBD2
v_gene: TRBV5-3
j_gene: TRBJ2-5

CDR3nt: TGTGCCAGCAGCTTAGGATTGGATAATTCACCCCTCCACTTT
CDR3aa: CASSLGLDNSPLHF
abundance: NA
d_gene: NA
v_gene: TRBV11-2
j_gene: TRBJ1-6

CDR3nt: TGCAGTGCTGGCCTGAACACTGAAGCTTTCTTT
CDR3aa: CSAGLNTEAFF
abundance: many
d_gene: NA
v_gene: TRBV20-1
j_gene: TRBJ1-1

CDR3nt: TGCAGTGCTGTCGGGGTGGAGACCCAGTACTTC
CDR3aa: CSAVGVETQYF
abundance: NA
d_gene: NA
v_gene: TRBV20-1
j_gene: TRBJ2-5

CDR3nt: TGTGCCAGCACCCGGGGGGGGGCGCTGTATGGCTACACCTTC
CDR3aa: CASTRGGALYGYTF
abundance: NA
d_gene: NA
v_gene: TRBV28
j_gene: TRBJ1-2

CDR3nt: TGTGCCAGCAGTCTGACAGGGGGCCCCTACAATGAGCAGTTCTTC
CDR3aa: CASSLTGGPYNEQFF
abundance: once
d_gene: TRBD1
v_gene: TRBV27
j_gene: TRBJ2-1

CDR3nt: TGTGCCAGCAGCCCTCCCTCCGCGGGGGTTTCCTACGAGCAGTACTTC
CDR3aa: CASSPPSAGVSYEQYF
abundance: NA
d_gene: TRBD2
v_gene: TRBV5-6
j_gene: TRBJ2-7

CDR3nt: TGTGCCAGCAGTTTAGCTAGCGGGAGAATAACCGGGGAGCTGTTTTTT
CDR3aa: CASSLASGRITGELFF
abundance: NA
d_gene: TRBD2
v_gene: TRBV27
j_gene: TRBJ2-2

CDR3nt: TGTGCCAGCTCACCCACGGCGGACAGCTCCTACGAGCAGTACTTC
CDR3aa: CASSPTADSSYEQYF
abundance: NA
d_gene: NA
v_gene: TRBV18
j_gene: TRBJ2-7

CDR3nt: TGTGCCAGCTCACCCTCGTGGTCTGGGGAGTCACCCCTCCACTTT
CDR3aa: CASSPSWSGESPLHF
abundance: NA
d_gene: NA
v_gene: TRBV18
j_gene: TRBJ1-6

CDR3nt: TGTGCCGGGTATTCAGGGTACCAGCCCCAGCATTTT
CDR3aa: CAGYSGYQPQHF
abundance: NA
d_gene: NA
v_gene: TRBV19
j_gene: TRBJ1-5

CDR3nt: TGCGCCAGCTGTAGATCAGGGGAGGCCAAAAACATTCAGTACTTC
CDR3aa: CASCRSGEAKNIQYF
abundance: NA
d_gene: NA
v_gene: TRBV23-1
j_gene: TRBJ2-4

CDR3nt: TGTGCCTGGAGTGAGGCGGGTAGGGAGACCCAGTACTTC
CDR3aa: CAWSEAGRETQYF
abundance: NA
d_gene: NA
v_gene: TRBV30
j_gene: TRBJ2-5

CDR3nt: TGTGCCAGCAGACTCAGGGAAAACTATGGCTACACCTTC
CDR3aa: CASRLRENYGYTF
abundance: NA
d_gene: NA
v_gene: TRBV27
j_gene: TRBJ1-2

CDR3nt: TGTGCCTGGACTCCTGGGGGGGCGGGTAATGAAAAACTGTTTTTT
CDR3aa: CAWTPGGAGNEKLFF
abundance: few
d_gene: NA
v_gene: TRBV30
j_gene: TRBJ1-4

CDR3nt: TGTGCCAGCATGCGTGGGAGAAATGAGCAGTTCTTC
CDR3aa: CASMRGRNEQFF
abundance: once
d_gene: NA
v_gene: TRBV27
j_gene: TRBJ2-1

CDR3nt: TGTGCCAGCAGCATTGACTGGGCCACCGGGGAGCTGTTTTTT
CDR3aa: CASSIDWATGELFF
abundance: once
d_gene: NA
v_gene: TRBV7-2
j_gene: TRBJ2-2

CDR3nt: TGTGCCAGCAGCGGGGGGACCAACACCGGGGAGCTGTTTTTT
CDR3aa: CASSGGTNTGELFF
abundance: NA
d_gene: NA
v_gene: TRBV7-9
j_gene: TRBJ2-2

CDR3nt: TGTGCCAGCAGCTTAGGCGGAGGCGGGAGGGCCGAATGGTGGACGCAGTATTTT
CDR3aa: CASSLGGGGRAEWWTQYF
abundance: NA
d_gene: TRBD2
v_gene: TRBV7-8
j_gene: TRBJ2-3

CDR3nt: TGTGCCAGCACCCGAATAGCGGTCGGCACAGATACGCAGTATTTT
CDR3aa: CASTRIAVGTDTQYF
abundance: NA
d_gene: NA
v_gene: TRBV7-2
j_gene: TRBJ2-3

CDR3nt: TGTGCCAGCAGGGGAGCGGGAGGGCCTGGAAATGAGCAGTTCTTC
CDR3aa: CASRGAGGPGNEQFF
abundance: many
d_gene: TRBD2
v_gene: TRBV28
j_gene: TRBJ2-1

CDR3nt: TGTGCCAGCAGTTCCGGGACAGGCTTACCAGATACGCAGTATTTT
CDR3aa: CASSSGTGLPDTQYF
abundance: NA
d_gene: TRBD1
v_gene: TRBV5-4
j_gene: TRBJ2-3

CDR3nt: TGTGCCAGCAGCTCCTTCGGGACAGCGAAAGGGGATACGCAGTATTTT
CDR3aa: CASSSFGTAKGDTQYF
abundance: NA
d_gene: TRBD1
v_gene: TRBV7-8
j_gene: TRBJ2-3

CDR3nt: TGTGCCAGCAGTTTAGCTGACAGGGGGACCTACGAGCAGTACTTC
CDR3aa: CASSLADRGTYEQYF
abundance: NA
d_gene: TRBD1
v_gene: TRBV28
j_gene: TRBJ2-7

CDR3nt: TGTGCCAGCAGTCCCCGGGACAGGGACTTTCAGCCCCAGCATTTT
CDR3aa: CASSPRDRDFQPQHF
abundance: few
d_gene: TRBD1
v_gene: TRBV2
j_gene: TRBJ1-5

CDR3nt: TGTGCCAGCAGATCCGGGACAGGGGTCACCGGGGAGCTGTTTTTT
CDR3aa: CASRSGTGVTGELFF
abundance: few
d_gene: TRBD1
v_gene: TRBV6-1
j_gene: TRBJ2-2

CDR3nt: TGCGCCAGCAGCCGTAAGACTAGCGGGATCTTTATCGAGCAGTACTTC
CDR3aa: CASSRKTSGIFIEQYF
abundance: NA
d_gene: TRBD2
v_gene: TRBV5-1
j_gene: TRBJ2-7

CDR3nt: TGTGCCAGCAGTTTGCTGACAGGGGGCTCTGGGGCCAACGTCCTGACTTTC
CDR3aa: CASSLLTGGSGANVLTF
abundance: NA
d_gene: TRBD1
v_gene: TRBV28
j_gene: TRBJ2-6

CDR3nt: TGCGCCAGCAGCTTGGCCCCAGGCCGCTACAATGAGCAGTTCTTC
CDR3aa: CASSLAPGRYNEQFF
abundance: NA
d_gene: NA
v_gene: TRBV5-1
j_gene: TRBJ2-1

CDR3nt: TGTGCCAGCAGCTCTAGACTCTCAACTAATGAAAAACTGTTTTTT
CDR3aa: CASSSRLSTNEKLFF
abundance: NA
d_gene: NA
v_gene: TRBV11-2
j_gene: TRBJ1-4

CDR3nt: TGTGCCAGCAGCCCCTCAGGGCCGGAGACCCAGTACTTC
CDR3aa: CASSPSGPETQYF
abundance: NA
d_gene: NA
v_gene: TRBV7-9
j_gene: TRBJ2-5

CDR3nt: TGTGCCAGCAGCGGTCGACAGGGAGGCTCTGGAAACACCATATATTTT
CDR3aa: CASSGRQGGSGNTIYF
abundance: once
d_gene: TRBD1
v_gene: TRBV7-2
j_gene: TRBJ1-3

CDR3nt: TGTGCCAGCAGCGAACGATCTTATAATTCACCCCTCCACTTT
CDR3aa: CASSERSYNSPLHF
abundance: few
d_gene: NA
v_gene: TRBV7-2
j_gene: TRBJ1-6

CDR3nt: TGTGCCAGCAGCTTAATAGGCGAGACCCAGTACTTC
CDR3aa: CASSLIGETQYF
abundance: NA
d_gene: NA
v_gene: TRBV13
j_gene: TRBJ2-5

CDR3nt: TGTGCCAGCAGCTTAGATTTCTGGGCTGGAGGCTACACCTTC
CDR3aa: CASSLDFWAGGYTF
abundance: NA
d_gene: NA
v_gene: TRBV7-2
j_gene: TRBJ1-2

CDR3nt: TGTGCCAGCAGTGGCGGACTAGGCTACTACGAGCAGTACTTC
CDR3aa: CASSGGLGYYEQYF
abundance: NA
d_gene: TRBD2
v_gene: TRBV6-1
j_gene: TRBJ2-7

CDR3nt: TGCGCCAGCTGGACAGGGTCAGGCGGGGAGCTGTTTTTT
CDR3aa: CASWTGSGGELFF
abundance: NA
d_gene: TRBD1
v_gene: TRBV10-2
j_gene: TRBJ2-2

CDR3nt: TGTGCCAGCAGTGCCGGGACGGTTCGCCCCTACGAGCAGTACTTC
CDR3aa: CASSAGTVRPYEQYF
abundance: NA
d_gene: NA
v_gene: TRBV27
j_gene: TRBJ2-7

CDR3nt: TGCGCCAGCAGCCCCTCACAGGGCATCTATGGCTACACCTTC
CDR3aa: CASSPSQGIYGYTF
abundance: NA
d_gene: NA
v_gene: TRBV4-1
j_gene: TRBJ1-2

CDR3nt: TGTGCCAGCCAAATACGACTTCACCCGAACACTGAAGCTTTCTTT
CDR3aa: CASQIRLHPNTEAFF
abundance: once
d_gene: NA
v_gene: TRBV11-2
j_gene: TRBJ1-1

CDR3nt: TGTGCCAGCAGTGAATCCGGCAGCTACAATGAGCAGTTCTTC
CDR3aa: CASSESGSYNEQFF
abundance: NA
d_gene: NA
v_gene: TRBV2
j_gene: TRBJ2-1